This entry lists 13 T cell receptor beta chains sequenced from one sample in a study of human T cells and chemical hapten exposure. One entry per CDR3 protein results from TCRdb running MiXCR on the RACE reads. The data show nearly 350,000 distinct CDR3 sequences, with approximately 6.3% seen just once and 7.5% to 8.5% held by the top ten. Time point defined: patch test 1, 2 weeks after DPC sensitization. Treatment reported: therapeutic diphenylcyclopropenone sensitization with weekly scalp DPC. The sample in question was whole blood, obtained in connection with sensitization to the hapten diphenylcyclopropenone (DPC). The source of these receptors is a woman aged 18-29 years with alopecia areata. Some clones in this sample may be carry-over from other donors' samples.

This sequence joins TRBV6-2 or TRBV6-3 and TRBJ1-1; weak D call: TRBD1 (6 bases). Trimming cost V 7 bases and J 1 base, with 13 bases left between them. Germline V gives CDR1 MNHEY, CDR2 SVGEGT. The CDR3 length is 14 residues. CDR3 nucleotides: TGTGCCAGCAAGAAGGACAGTGCGAACACTGAAGCTTTCTTT. Amino acids: CASKKDSANTEAFF.

The chain employs TRBV6-2 or TRBV6-3 and TRBJ1-1; a possible D gene is TRBD1 (5 bases). The CDR3 runs 16 residues. Germline CDR1 is MNHEY and CDR2 is SVGEGT. V dropped 3 bases and J dropped 0 bases, with 14 bases sitting between them. CDR3: CASSYRFQGVNTEAFF. As DNA, the CDR3 is TGTGCCAGCAGTTATCGTTTTCAGGGAGTGAACACTGAAGCTTTCTTT.

This clonotype was picked up many times. The chain joins TRBV6-5 to TRBJ2-6; D unclear. Per the germline V gene, CDR1 is MNHEY and CDR2 is SVGAGI. The CDR3 sequence is 13 residues long. V was cut by 6 bases and J by 1 base, with 4 bases left in between. The CDR3 DNA sequence: TGTGCCAGCAGACAGTCTGGGGCCAACGTCCTGACTTTC. Translation gives CASRQSGANVLTF.

The rearrangement links TRBV9 to TRBJ2-3; 7 bases match TRBD2. CDR3 length: 16 residues. CDR1 SGDLS and CDR2 YYNGEE come from the germline V gene. J gave up 2 bases and V 3 bases, and 9 bases lay outside the gene matches. The CDR3 DNA follows: TGTGCCAGCAGCGAAACAGCGGGGTTTTCCACAGATACGCAGTATTTT. Protein: CASSETAGFSTDTQYF.

The chain uses TRBV9 and TRBJ1-5; D is ambiguous. CDR3 length equals 15 residues. Germline CDR1 reads SGDLS; CDR2 reads YYNGEE. V lost 4 bases and J lost 1, with 12 bases in between. CDR3 amino acids: CASSPGERSNQPQHF. CDR3 sequence (DNA): TGTGCCAGCAGCCCCGGGGAGAGAAGCAATCAGCCCCAGCATTTT. Based on the CDR3 plus reference TRBV9 and TRBJ1-5, the full variable domain is DSGVTQTPKHLITATGQRVTLRCSPRSGDLSVYWYQQSLDQGLQFLIQYYNGEERAKGNILERFSAQQFPDLHSELNLSSLELGDSALYFCASSPGERSNQPQHFGDGTRLSIL.

CDR3 amino acids: CASSSRTSGGLNRNSYNEQFF. The DNA of the CDR3 is TGTGCCAGCAGTTCAAGGACTAGCGGGGGCCTTAACAGAAACTCCTACAATGAGCAGTTCTTC. The V and J genes are TRBV6-2 or TRBV6-3 and TRBJ2-1; TRBD2 aligns across 13 bases. Germline CDR1 reads MNHEY; CDR2 reads SVGEGT. With V trimmed by 4 bases and J by 0 bases, 15 bases remained unmatched. CDR3 length: 21 residues.

The chain combines TRBV11-3 with TRBJ2-1; no clear D gene. The germline gives CDR1 SGHNT, CDR2 YENEEA. CDR3 length equals 12 residues. The V end lost 0 bases, the J end lost 6 bases, and 3 bases lay between the germline ends. In DNA form, the CDR3 reads TGTGCCAGCAGCTTAGAGGTCAATGAGCAGTTCTTC. This translates into CASSLEVNEQFF.

This clonotype was observed a few times. The rearrangement joins TRBV5-1 to TRBJ2-7; 7 nucleotides line up with TRBD1. The V gene end was trimmed by 2 bases and the J gene end by 4 bases; junction bases not matched to a gene: 6. The CDR3 runs 14 residues. The V gene's germline CDR1 is SGHRS and CDR2 YFSETQ. The CDR3 loop reads CASSFAGTAYEQYF. In nucleotides, the CDR3 is TGCGCCAGCAGCTTTGCCGGGACAGCATACGAGCAGTACTTC. Supplemented by reference TRBV5-1 and TRBJ2-7, the full variable domain reads KAGVTQTPRYLIKTRGQQVTLSCSPISGHRSVSWYQQTPGQGLQFLFEYFSETQRNKGNFPGRFSGRQFSNSRSEMNVSTLELGDSALYLCASSFAGTAYEQYFGPGTRLTVT.

This clonotype was observed at least ten times. The chain couples TRBV4-3 to TRBJ2-1; TRBD2 aligns across 9 bases. Trimming removed 0 bases from V and 9 bases from J; junction bases left unmatched: 12. The CDR3 sequence is 17 residues long. Germline values: CDR1 LGHNA, CDR2 YSLEER. CDR3 coding DNA: TGCGCCAGCAGCCAAGATCTGCCGCAATTTAGCGGGGGTGAGCAGTTCTTC. This codes for CASSQDLPQFSGGEQFF.

V and J are TRBV6-5 and TRBJ1-5; TRBD1 might be the D (5 bases). The CDR3 is made up of 15 amino acids. Looked up from germline, CDR1 is MNHEY and CDR2 is SVGAGI. V was cut by 2 bases and J by 1 base, with 9 bases left in between. DNA for the CDR3: TGTGCCAGCAGTTACGATAGGGGAAGCAATCAGCCCCAGCATTTT. It encodes CASSYDRGSNQPQHF.

This chain links TRBV6-2 or TRBV6-3 with TRBJ1-5, with D hard to call. Germline CDR1 and CDR2: MNHEY and SVGEGT. The CDR3 runs to 13 residues. Trimming took off 0 bases at V and 11 bases at J, with 11 bases between the two ends. The DNA of the CDR3 is TGTGCCAGCAGTTACTCGACGGTGTTGGCCCAGCATTTT. Translated, it gives CASSYSTVLAQHF.

This chain joins TRBV6-6 and TRBJ2-5; weak D call: TRBD1 (6 bases). Germline CDR1 and CDR2: MNHNY and SVGAGI (reference sequence). V lost 3 bases, J lost 4 bases, and 12 bases lay in between. The CDR3 is made up of 14 amino acids. The CDR3: CASSYAGAGETQYF. The DNA for the CDR3 is TGTGCCAGCAGTTATGCAGGGGCTGGAGAGACCCAGTACTTC.

CDR3 protein: CASSRGDLGDYEQYF. The DNA of the CDR3 is TGTGCCAGCAGTCGTGGGGACCTGGGGGACTACGAGCAGTACTTC. The V call is TRBV6-6, the J call TRBJ2-7, with D perhaps being TRBD1 or TRBD2 (5 bases each). The germline gives CDR1 MNHNY, CDR2 SVGAGI (reference sequence). This CDR3 contains 15 residues. The V end was cut by 5 bases, the J end by 3 bases, with 17 bases between.